The clone carrying this T cell receptor beta chain appeared many times. The CDR3 runs 13 residues. The V segment lost 4 bases and the J segment 8 bases; nucleotides outside the gene matches: 5. Germline CDR1 MGHDK, CDR2 SYGVNS. TCRdb called the 5' RACE reads again in MiXCR, with one record for every CDR3 protein. The table includes a few hundred thousand distinct CDR3 sequences, 5.5% to 7.5% detected once. The sample belongs to a study of identical twins. These same records also appear under a second study, on T cells expressing NK-cell markers.

This clonotype was sampled from a woman aged 18-35 years in good health. The chain links TRBV25-1 to TRBJ1-2; TRBD1 agrees at 9 bases. Sequencing was done on a sample of CD8+ T cells sorted from blood. The CDR3 DNA sequence: TGTGCCAGCAGTGCGGACAGGGGCTGGGGCTACACCTTC. This codes for CASSADRGWGYTF.